This is a list of T cell receptor beta chains from one sample in a study of T-cell reconstitution after alpha-beta-depleted transplantation in children. TCRdb reanalysed the PCR reads using MiXCR and keeps one entry per CDR3 protein. The sample consists of hundreds of thousands of distinct CDR3 sequences, around 12% of them appearing once. Source: PBMCs, taken before TCRalphabeta/CD19-depleted stem cell transplant. These receptors all come from a girl aged 2 to 9 with congenital amegakaryocytic thrombocytopenia, due to receive a stem cell transplant. Each CDR3 is given with its conserved first and last residue. The D gene is left open where the match is weak. Clone sizes are given selectively: once, few, many, or a class where the clone is expanded.

v_gene,j_gene,abundance,d_gene,CDR3aa,CDR3nt
TRBV10-1,TRBJ2-5,few,TRBD2,CASSPGTSKGTQYF,TGCGCCAGCAGTCCCGGGACTAGCAAGGGGACCCAGTACTTC
TRBV29-1,TRBJ2-3,-,-,CSVVPPILHSTDTQYF,TGCAGCGTTGTTCCCCCTATCCTACACAGCACAGATACGCAGTATTTT
TRBV7-8,TRBJ2-1,once,-,CASSLVLPGVTSNEQFF,TGTGCCAGCAGCTTAGTTTTGCCGGGAGTGACGTCGAATGAGCAGTTCTTC
TRBV9,TRBJ2-3,many,TRBD1,CASSVGTGGTDTQYF,TGTGCCAGCAGCGTCGGGACAGGGGGCACAGATACGCAGTATTTT
TRBV3-1,TRBJ2-5,-,-,CASSPDPGVQETQYF,TGTGCCAGCAGCCCGGACCCAGGTGTACAAGAGACCCAGTACTTC
TRBV20-1,TRBJ2-7,many,TRBD2,CSAKGLAGEGGSIGYF,TGCAGTGCTAAAGGACTAGCGGGAGAAGGCGGTTCTATTGGGTACTTC
TRBV20-1,TRBJ2-1,few,-,CSASRDSSEQFF,TGCAGTGCTAGCCGGGACTCCAGCGAGCAGTTCTTC
TRBV5-1,TRBJ2-7,many,-,CASSFRTSYEQYF,TGCGCCAGCAGCTTTAGAACTTCCTACGAGCAGTACTTC
TRBV5-6,TRBJ2-5,many,TRBD2,CASSLVSSGRSETQYF,TGTGCCAGCAGCTTGGTTTCTAGCGGGAGATCAGAGACCCAGTACTTC
TRBV7-3,TRBJ2-7,-,-,CASSSFEGTEQYF,TGTGCCAGCAGCTCCTTTGAAGGGACTGAGCAGTACTTC
TRBV27,TRBJ2-3,-,TRBD2,CASSSQLAGGQDTQYF,TGTGCCAGCAGTTCACAACTAGCGGGAGGTCAGGATACGCAGTATTTT
TRBV12-3/TRBV12-4,TRBJ2-3,-,-,CASSFAGRVADTQYF,TGTGCCAGCAGTTTTGCGGGGAGAGTGGCAGATACGCAGTATTTT
TRBV19,TRBJ2-7,many,TRBD2,CASSTWTSVSYEQYF,TGTGCCAGTAGTACGTGGACTAGCGTCTCCTACGAGCAGTACTTC
TRBV5-1,TRBJ1-4,few,-,CASSLMGAREEKLFF,TGCGCCAGCAGCTTGATGGGGGCGCGGGAGGAAAAACTGTTTTTT
TRBV19,TRBJ2-2,few,-,CASSRPPGTGELFF,TGTGCCAGTAGCAGACCTCCGGGGACCGGGGAGCTGTTTTTT
TRBV20-1,TRBJ2-5,-,-,CSARRGARVETQYF,TGCAGTGCTAGAAGGGGGGCCAGGGTTGAGACCCAGTACTTC
TRBV7-9,TRBJ2-5,few,TRBD2,CASSTTSGTETQYF,TGTGCCAGCAGCACGACTAGCGGGACAGAGACCCAGTACTTC
TRBV29-1,TRBJ2-6,many,-,CSVDFSGANVLTF,TGCAGCGTCGACTTTTCTGGGGCCAACGTCCTGACTTTC
TRBV7-9,TRBJ2-5,few,-,CVTEEETQYF,TGTGTCACCGAGGAAGAGACCCAGTACTTC
TRBV18,TRBJ2-2,few,TRBD1,CASSPRLGQENTGELFF,TGTGCCAGCTCACCCAGATTGGGACAGGAGAACACCGGGGAGCTGTTTTTT
TRBV7-8,TRBJ2-1,many,-,CASSLEASATYNEQFF,TGTGCCAGCAGCTTAGAGGCTAGCGCAACCTACAATGAGCAGTTCTTC
TRBV7-2,TRBJ2-1,few,TRBD2,CASSWDYFNEQFF,TGTGCCAGCAGCTGGGACTATTTCAATGAGCAGTTCTTC
TRBV29-1,TRBJ2-7,few,TRBD1,CSVGGTGYHEQYF,TGCAGCGTTGGGGGGACAGGGTACCACGAGCAGTACTTC
TRBV12-3/TRBV12-4,TRBJ2-1,many,TRBD2,CASFVAGGPDEQFF,TGTGCCAGCTTCGTAGCGGGAGGGCCGGATGAGCAGTTCTTC
TRBV5-1,TRBJ2-1,-,TRBD1,CASSLFGTDSYNEQFF,TGCGCCAGCAGCTTGTTCGGGACAGACTCCTACAATGAGCAGTTCTTC
TRBV20-1,TRBJ2-2,few,TRBD2,CSARPVPGLAGGALWTGELFF,TGCAGTGCTCGACCGGTACCGGGACTAGCGGGAGGTGCCCTCTGGACCGGGGAGCTGTTTTTT
TRBV5-8,TRBJ2-1,many,-,CASDRNNEQFF,TGTGCCAGTGACAGGAACAATGAGCAGTTCTTC
TRBV5-1,TRBJ1-1,-,TRBD1,CASSQGAGTTEAFF,TGCGCCAGCAGTCAGGGGGCCGGGACCACTGAAGCTTTCTTT
TRBV12-3/TRBV12-4,TRBJ2-3,-,TRBD1,CASSLGQVPDTQYF,TGTGCCAGCAGTCTGGGACAGGTTCCAGATACGCAGTATTTT
TRBV2,TRBJ2-7,-,-,CASSTTSIDEQYF,TGTGCCAGCAGCACGACTAGTATCGACGAGCAGTACTTC
TRBV18,TRBJ1-3,-,-,CASSPGLSVGNTIYF,TGTGCCAGCTCACCGGGGCTCTCTGTTGGAAACACCATATATTTT
TRBV20-1,TRBJ2-3,many,-,CSARLEWTDTQYF,TGCAGTGCTAGATTAGAGTGGACAGATACGCAGTATTTT